The 15 T cell receptor beta chains below come from one sample, sequenced in a study of shared clonotypes between healthy human individuals (dated by TCRdb to 2018 to 2020). The library was built by means of the immunoSEQ multiplex PCR assay. TCRdb obtained this table from immuneACCESS and retained in-frame rearrangements with V and J assigned. These tables miss some clones; where compared with another copy, unresolved V genes account for less than half of the shortfall, and the remainder is unexplained. The sample data list roughly 760,000 clones, and around 67% of these were observed just once. 1.5% to 2% of the sample is taken by the ten largest. The sample taken for sequencing was memory CD4+ T cells sorted from blood. The sample's cell subset or site label, in plain terms: CD45RA-negative fraction. Receptor source: a woman under 40 in good health.

V and J are TRBV4-2 and TRBJ2-3; 7 bases are a match to TRBD2. V lost 1 base to trimming and J lost 3 bases; unmatched junction nucleotides: 7. CDR1 and CDR2 from the germline V gene are LGHNA and YNFKEQ. This CDR3 has 16 residues. This chain's CDR3 is CASSQALKRDTDTQYF. CDR3 sequence (DNA): TGTGCCAGCAGCCAAGCTCTAAAGCGGGATACAGATACGCAGTATTTT.

The chain uses TRBV18 and TRBJ1-1; D ambiguous. Germline CDR1 KGHSH, CDR2 LQKENI. V was pared by 6 bases and J by 4 bases, with 12 bases between. The CDR3 totals 13 residues. The CDR3 DNA follows: TGTGCCAGCTCCCCCACCCACGGCACTGAAGCTTTCTTT. It codes for CASSPTHGTEAFF. The full variable domain, completed using reference TRBV18 and TRBJ1-1, is NAGVMQNPRHLVRRRGQEARLRCSPMKGHSHVYWYRQLPEEGLKFMVYLQKENIIDESGMPKERFSAEFPKEGPSILRIQQVVRGDSAAYFCASSPTHGTEAFFGQGTRLTVV.

With respect to this clone: This sample also contains other DNA sequences that code for the same CDR3. The V and J genes are TRBV5-1 and TRBJ2-2; D is possibly TRBD1 (5 bases). V lost 5 bases, J lost 1 base, and 9 bases lay in between. The CDR3 length is 14 residues. Germline V gene lookup returns CDR1 SGHRS and CDR2 YFSETQ. The CDR3 loop reads CASRTGWNTGELFF. CDR3 sequence (DNA): TGCGCCAGCAGAACAGGATGGAACACCGGGGAGCTGTTTTTT.

The CDR3 sequence is CASSPSVSNYGYTF. Written as DNA, the CDR3 is TGTGCCAGCTCACCAAGTGTTTCTAACTATGGCTACACCTTC. The rearrangement uses TRBV18 and TRBJ1-2; D call uncertain. CDR1 KGHSH and CDR2 LQKENI come from the germline V gene. CDR3 size: 14 residues. Trimming took off 2 bases at V and 0 bases at J, with 7 bases between the two ends.

The chain couples TRBV5-1 to TRBJ2-1; 7 nucleotides align to TRBD2. Losses at the gene ends were 2 bases for V and 3 bases for J; bases not matched to a gene: 2. The V gene's germline CDR1 is SGHRS and CDR2 YFSETQ. The CDR3 spans 14 residues. The CDR3 is CASSFGDYYNEQFF. The CDR3 coding sequence is TGCGCCAGCAGCTTCGGGGACTACTACAATGAGCAGTTCTTC.

The V and J genes are TRBV29-1 and TRBJ2-6; 7 bases match TRBD1. Trimming at V came to 8 bases and at J to 0 bases, leaving 10 bases not matched to a gene. The CDR3 covers 16 residues. Germline loops: CDR1 SQVTM, CDR2 ANQGSEA. CDR3 nucleotide sequence: TGCAGCTTATCCCGGGACAGCTCCTCTGGGGCCAACGTCCTGACTTTC. Residues: CSLSRDSSSGANVLTF.

The chain is built from TRBV15 and TRBJ2-2; the D is unclear. CDR3 length: 13 amino acids. V was trimmed by 11 bases and J by 7 bases, leaving 17 bases between them. Per germline, CDR1 LNHNV and CDR2 YYDKDF (reference sequence). The CDR3 sequence: CAARSQLSGELFF. The CDR3 DNA follows: TGTGCCGCCCGATCCCAGCTTAGCGGGGAGCTGTTTTTT. The whole variable domain, filled in from reference TRBV15 and TRBJ2-2, reads DAMVIQNPRYQVTQFGKPVTLSCSQTLNHNVMYWYQQKSSQAPKLLFHYYDKDFNNEADTPDNFQSRRPNTSFCFLDIRSPGLGDTAMYLCAARSQLSGELFFGEGSRLTVL.

The chain recombines TRBV19 with TRBJ1-4; D is perhaps TRBD1 (5 bases). With 6 bases removed from V and 5 bases from J, the gap between germline ends came to 13 bases. The CDR3 totals 14 residues. Germline lookup yields CDR1 LNHDA and CDR2 SQIVND (reference sequence). Here the CDR3 reads CASSRPGRNEKLFF. The DNA of the CDR3 is TGTGCCAGTAGCCGTCCGGGACGGAATGAAAAACTGTTTTTT.

This clone has a single count. The J gene is TRBJ1-4, the V gene TRBV4-2; D is ambiguous. The germline V and J ends were trimmed by 6 bases and 0 bases, with 20 bases remaining between them. Germline CDR1 is LGHNA and CDR2 is YNFKEQ. The CDR3 runs 18 residues. The CDR3 protein is CASSWLISKLTTNEKLFF. The DNA for the CDR3 is TGTGCCAGCAGTTGGTTAATCTCGAAATTAACAACTAATGAAAAACTGTTTTTT.

The rearrangement uses TRBV28 and TRBJ1-2; 7 positions match TRBD1. Looked up from germline, CDR1 is MDHEN and CDR2 is SYDVKM. With 10 bases clipped from V and 4 bases from J, the junction kept 12 bases outside the gene matches. This CDR3 spans 14 amino acids. CDR3 nucleotides: TGTGCCATTCCCTCCACAGGGGCCAGCTATGGCTACACCTTC. Amino acids: CAIPSTGASYGYTF.

This clone has just a few counts. The chain couples TRBV30 to TRBJ2-1, with 10 bases lining up with TRBD2. The CDR3 sequence is 14 residues long. V dropped 8 bases and J dropped 7; count of bases not matched to a gene: 11. Germline CDR1 GTSNPN, CDR2 SVGIG (reference sequence). The DNA for the CDR3 is TGTGCCCGGGGTCCGGGACTAGCGCCTAATGAGCAGTTCTTC. It specifies CARGPGLAPNEQFF.

V and J are TRBV12-5 and TRBJ2-2; D possibly matches TRBD1 or TRBD2 (6 bases each). In germline, CDR1 is LGHNT, CDR2 FRNRAP. The V end lost 5 bases, the J end lost 4 bases, and 17 bases lay between the germline ends. The CDR3 totals 16 residues. CDR3 sequence (DNA): TGTGCTAGTGGTCCAGCTACCGGAGGGGGCACCGGGGAGCTGTTTTTT. Translation gives CASGPATGGGTGELFF.

This rearrangement joins TRBV5-1 to TRBJ2-5; TRBD1 agrees at 8 bases. Germline CDR1 is SGHRS and CDR2 is YFSETQ. The CDR3 consists of 16 residues. Germline trimming cut 5 bases from V and 1 base from J; bases unmatched to any gene: 10. CDR3 DNA: TGCGCCAGCAGGGGCGGGCGGACAGGGACCCAAGAGACCCAGTACTTC. Translating gives CASRGGRTGTQETQYF.

This clone was counted a single time. The chain employs TRBV5-1 and TRBJ2-2; the D is unclear. CDR1 and CDR2 (germline): SGHRS, YFSETQ. The ends were cut back, 4 bases at V and 1 base at J, with 8 bases in the middle. The CDR3 has 14 amino acids. The CDR3 coding sequence is TGCGCCAGCAGCGCGATAGGGAACACCGGGGAGCTGTTTTTT. This gives the protein CASSAIGNTGELFF.

Comment on this clone: Other DNA sequences in the sample encode the same CDR3. This chain links TRBV11-2 with TRBJ2-1; TRBD2 agrees at 10 bases. Germline values: CDR1 SGHAT, CDR2 FQNNGV. V gave up 4 bases and J gave up 0 bases; unmatched junction bases: 6. CDR3 length equals 17 residues. The CDR3 DNA sequence: TGTGCCAGCAGCTCACGGACTAGCGGATTCTCCTACAATGAGCAGTTCTTC. Translation: CASSSRTSGFSYNEQFF.